This T cell receptor (beta chain) was found in a study of response to subunit inactivated influenza vaccine. General study results and limits: New T cells are recruited in small numbers by each seasonal influenza vaccination, according to the authors' suggestion.

Looked up from germline, CDR1 is MNHEY and CDR2 is SVGAGI. Trimming left V 2 bases short and J 3 bases short, with 11 bases between. The CDR3 is 14 amino acids. Comment on this clonotype: Its antigen is still unknown.

TCRdb recomputed calls from the RT-PCR reads with MiXCR, one row per CDR3 protein. Among 500,000 or so distinct CDR3 sequences, 15% to 20% were seen once, and the ten largest hold about 3%. This specimen consisted of CD4+ T cells sorted from PBMCs, obtained about 24 months after vaccination. The TCR comes from a man between 50 and 69 years old who received an inactivated influenza vaccine. The chain links TRBV6-5 to TRBJ2-7, with D possibly called TRBD1 or TRBD2 (5 bases each). This CDR3 is CASSYVRDGYEQYF. For the CDR3, the DNA is TGTGCCAGCAGTTACGTCCGGGACGGCTACGAGCAGTACTTC.